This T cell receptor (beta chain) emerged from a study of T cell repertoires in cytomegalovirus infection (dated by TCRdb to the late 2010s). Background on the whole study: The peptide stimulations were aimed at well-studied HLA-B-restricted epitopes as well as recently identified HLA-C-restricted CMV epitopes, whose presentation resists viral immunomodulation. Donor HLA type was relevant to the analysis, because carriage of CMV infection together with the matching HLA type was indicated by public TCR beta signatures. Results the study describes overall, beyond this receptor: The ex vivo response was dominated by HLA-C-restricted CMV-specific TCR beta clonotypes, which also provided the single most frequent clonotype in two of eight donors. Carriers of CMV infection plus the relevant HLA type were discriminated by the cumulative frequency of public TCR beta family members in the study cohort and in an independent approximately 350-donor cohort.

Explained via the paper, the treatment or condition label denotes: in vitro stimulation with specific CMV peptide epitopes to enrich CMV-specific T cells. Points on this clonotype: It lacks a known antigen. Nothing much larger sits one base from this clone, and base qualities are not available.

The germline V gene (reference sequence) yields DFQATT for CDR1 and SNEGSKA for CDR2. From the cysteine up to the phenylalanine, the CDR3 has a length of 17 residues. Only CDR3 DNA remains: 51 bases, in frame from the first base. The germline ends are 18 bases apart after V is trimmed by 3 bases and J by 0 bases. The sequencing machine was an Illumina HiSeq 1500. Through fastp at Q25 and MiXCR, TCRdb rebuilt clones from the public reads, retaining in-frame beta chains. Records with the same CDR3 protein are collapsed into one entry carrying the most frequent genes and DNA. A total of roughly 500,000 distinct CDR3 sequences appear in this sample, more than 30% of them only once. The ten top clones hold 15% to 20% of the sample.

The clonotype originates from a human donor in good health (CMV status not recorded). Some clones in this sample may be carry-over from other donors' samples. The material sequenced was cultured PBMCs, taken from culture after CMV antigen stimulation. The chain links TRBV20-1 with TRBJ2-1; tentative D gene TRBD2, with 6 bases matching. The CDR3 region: CSASENLGGRSYNEQFF. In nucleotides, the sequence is TGCAGTGCTAGCGAAAACTTGGGAGGACGCTCCTACAATGAGCAGTTCTTC.